This TCR beta chain was retrieved from a study of monozygotic twins with inflammatory bowel disease (dated by TCRdb to the late 2010s). Regarding the study in general: In total, roughly 30 monozygotic twin pairs made up the full study: 19 Danish pairs, all IBD-discordant, plus nine German pairs, of which four were IBD-concordant and five were IBD-discordant. Each individual had, on average, about 151 000 unique TCRalpha sequences and 181 000 unique TCRbeta sequences available for analysis. The search for disease-associated traits relied mainly on comparing IBD patients with their genetically identical healthy co-twins within discordant pairs. What the authors observed across the whole study: The results gave no support for a single strong signal or clonotype linked to IBD. IBD patients shared fewer clonotypes with other individuals than healthy twins did, most markedly in patients showing signs of disease activity. The analysis was unable to tell apart different T cell subtypes. Concordant and discordant twins showed no difference in repertoire similarity, possibly because of limited statistical power. Differing immunosuppressive treatments among patients may have added background noise and inter-individual variability to the repertoires. Measured by the inverse Simpson index, TCRbeta repertoire diversity was lower in IBD patients than in their healthy co-twins.

From cysteine to phenylalanine, the CDR3 is 15 amino acids long. This entry has no DNA. CDR1 MNHEY and CDR2 SMNVEV are derived from the germline V gene (reference sequence). A word on this clonotype: Its antigen remains undetermined.

From each donor, a roughly 2.5 ml peripheral blood sample was collected into PAXgene tubes and stored at -80 degrees C. Without any T cell sorting, total RNA was extracted from whole blood using the PAXgene blood miRNA kit on an automated QIAcube. Peripheral blood from monozygotic twin pairs who were concordant or discordant for inflammatory bowel disease underwent deep TCRalpha and TCRbeta repertoire profiling using unique molecular barcoding. For every twin pair, smoking habits were documented, and each individual was categorised as a current, former or never smoker. Receptors were amplified or captured by 5' RACE. The input for every TCR library was around 3,600 ng of total RNA. For each sample, cDNA synthesis with SMARTScribe reverse transcriptase was split into eight separate reactions. Unique molecular identifiers containing a 6-nucleotide sample barcode were introduced through template switching during cDNA synthesis. TCRalpha and TCRbeta cDNA was amplified in two nested PCRs of around 15 and 9 cycles, and bead purification was carried out after each PCR. Before amplification, the cDNA was treated with uracil DNA-glycosylase and purified using the QIAquick PCR purification kit. The second PCR was the step at which Illumina TruSeq-compatible adapters and sample-specific barcodes were added. Library quality and concentration were checked on TapeStation and Qubit, and libraries were pooled at about 5 ng each. Pooled libraries were sequenced on an Illumina HiSeq2500 single-index Rapid Run with 2 x 100 bp reads and custom sequencing primers. The study's own analysis went as follows. UMI-based consensus assembly with MiGEC version 1.2.6 was used to correct PCR and sequencing errors. MiXCR version 2.1.1 was used for V(D)J alignment, clonotype assembly and CDR3 extraction. To normalise gene usage, clonotype sharing and MAIT/NKT TCR abundance, the analysis used the top 1000, 10 000 and 20 000 clonotypes per sample. Diversity was computed as the inverse Simpson index with the vegan R package after downsampling to 27 000 UMIs. Statistical testing used paired Mann-Whitney U tests on the discordant twin pairs and applied Benjamini-Hochberg correction for multiple testing. TCRdb reprocessed the reads into one record per CDR3 protein sequence, lacking DNA. The V and J calls shown here were made by TCRdb, not taken from the authors' results. The sample has over 200,000 distinct CDR3 sequences on record. The biggest ten clones account for more than 7.5% of the sample.

Sequencing was done on a sample of blood. This clonotype was sampled from a human donor with ulcerative colitis or Crohn's disease, or a healthy co-twin of an affected twin (not recorded which). The sequence joins TRBV27 to TRBJ2-1. The CDR3 reads as follows: CASSFVGALYNEQFF.